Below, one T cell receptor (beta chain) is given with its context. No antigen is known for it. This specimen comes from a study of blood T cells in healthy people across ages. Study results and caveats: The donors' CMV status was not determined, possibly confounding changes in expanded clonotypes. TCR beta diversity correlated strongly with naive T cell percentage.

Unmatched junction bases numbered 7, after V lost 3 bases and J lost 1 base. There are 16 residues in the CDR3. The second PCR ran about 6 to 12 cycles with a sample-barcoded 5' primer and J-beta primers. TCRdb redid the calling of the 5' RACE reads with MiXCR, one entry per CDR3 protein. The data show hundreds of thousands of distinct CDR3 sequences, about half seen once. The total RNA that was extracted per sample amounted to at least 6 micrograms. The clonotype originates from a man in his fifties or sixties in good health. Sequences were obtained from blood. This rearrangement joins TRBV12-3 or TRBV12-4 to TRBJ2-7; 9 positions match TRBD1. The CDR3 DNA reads TGTGCCAGCAGTTTTCCGGCCGGGACAGGGTCCTACGAGCAGTACTTC. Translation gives CASSFPAGTGSYEQYF.